Below, one TCR beta chain is given with its context. Its antigen target is currently unknown. Base qualities are not at hand, and no much larger clone is one base apart. The data originate from a study of TIL therapy for anti-PD-1-resistant metastatic lung cancer (dated by TCRdb to about 2021). For the study in its entirety: Tumors were collected before any PD-1/PD-L1 blockade, after which patients were given nivolumab, and patients who progressed were given lymphodepletion, an infusion of expanded TIL and IL-2. A median age of approximately 50 years (range about 35-80) and a median tumor PD-L1 proportion score of 6% were recorded among enrolled patients. A median non-synonymous tumor mutation burden of approximately 1.5 mutations per megabase was determined across the cohort by whole-exome sequencing. Clonotypes were tracked across tumor, expanded TIL product and serial blood samples by T cell receptor beta sequencing of tumor and peripheral blood. The cohort was composed predominantly of lung adenocarcinoma, with a few EGFR-mutant and two ALK-rearranged tumors included, and half of patients were identified as current or former smokers.

CDR3 length: 17 amino acids, cysteine to phenylalanine. Only the CDR3 portion is preserved as DNA: 51 bases, with reading frame beginning at the first base. Reading the germline V gene gives CDR1 MGHRA and CDR2 YSYEKL. For this chain, trimming is 4 bases at the V end and 2 bases at the J end, and the number of junction bases without a gene match is 10. The study at large found these results: The study protocol defined all tumor marker inferences as exploratory. Infused TIL clonotypes partially replaced the baseline peripheral repertoire then decayed over months, with no apparent association between persistence and response. The cohort was highly selected, with more treatment-naive, never-smoker and oncogene-addicted patients than typical, limiting generalizability.

TCR beta CDR3 regions were amplified from genomic DNA with the immunoSEQ v3 hsTCRB kit using bias-controlled multiplex PCR. An Illumina NextSeq 500 was used to sequence the TCR libraries, reaching approximately 2.1 million read pairs at survey level or roughly 5-6.5 million at deep level. The study's processing was this. V, D and J genes were assigned, non-productive sequences were removed, and clonality was reported by immunoSEQ Analyzer software. To compare repertoires between infused TIL and blood, productive Simpson clonality was used along with the Morisita overlap index of productive TRB rearrangements. Absolute clonotype counts in blood were estimated as lymphocyte count times CD3+ fraction times the clone's productive frequency. Sourced from immuneACCESS, this table was stored by TCRdb with only in-frame sequences that have V and J called. A share of the clones is absent; for the studies checked, an unresolved V gene accounts for under half, and the remainder has no known explanation. The V and J calls and clone size come from that table; D and trimming were worked out from the DNA. The sample table contains 25,000 to 40,000 clones; only one count was recorded for 74% of them. Of the sample, around 2.9% is held by the ten largest clones.

The label giving this sample's time point can be read as: pre-treatment sample, taken before nivolumab and TIL therapy. A phase I trial run at two centers enrolled adults with stage 4 NSCLC between October 2017 and 2020. Samples came from a single-arm, open-label phase I trial of tumor-infiltrating lymphocyte therapy with nivolumab in advanced non-small cell lung cancer. Blood mononuclear cells from EDTA tubes were isolated by Ficoll gradient, snap-frozen as pellets, and DNA was extracted with a Qiagen mini-prep kit. This chain joins TRBV4-1 to TRBJ2-1; TRBD2 fits 8 bases in the junction. Source: blood, taken at baseline. The receptor comes from a woman between 25 and 85 years old with non-small cell lung cancer. The DNA sequence is TGCGCCAGCAGCCGTGGGGCGGGAGGTTACCCCTACAATGAGCAGTTCTTC. Its translation is CASSRGAGGYPYNEQFF.